This TCR beta chain was observed in a study of blood T cell repertoires in COVID-19. Study at large: Material from acute and convalescent COVID-19 was sourced from the United States, Italy and Spain. PBMCs, B-cell-depleted T cells, or T cells were the source of the cDNA or gDNA that made up the material.

V lost 3 bases, J lost 5 bases, and 7 bases stayed unmatched. CDR1 and CDR2 (germline): SGHRS, YFSETQ. This CDR3 contains 14 residues. This table comes from immunoSEQ multiplex PCR, and its TCRdb copy is limited to in-frame clones, with some not included. The sample records 100,000 to 150,000 clones, under 95% being singletons. The receptor's source is a man aged 50 to 60 with active COVID-19. Sequences were obtained from peripheral blood. This chain links TRBV5-1 with TRBJ2-7, with TRBD1 matching 8 bases. Written as DNA, the CDR3 is TGCGCCAGCAGCTCCGCAGGGGGCATAAACGAGCAGTACTTC. It codes for CASSSAGGINEQYF.